This is a list of T cell receptor beta chains from one sample in a study of blood T cell repertoires in COVID-19. This table comes from immunoSEQ multiplex PCR, and its TCRdb copy is limited to in-frame clones, with some not included. The table includes roughly 250,000 clones, about nine tenths detected once. Sequencing input: PBMCs or T cells enriched from blood (not recorded which). Receptors were obtained from a human donor in a cohort exposed to, infected with or recovered from COVID-19 (not recorded which). The donor label of this sample is uncertain. Each CDR3 is given without its conserved first and last residue. Some rows mark clone size as missing; the rest say once, few, many or name a class of expanded clone.

abundance | j_gene | v_gene | len | CDR3aa
NA | TRBJ1-4 | TRBV7-2 | 11 | ASSLGQGEKLF
NA | TRBJ1-4 | TRBV27 | 12 | ASSKRAENEKLF
NA | TRBJ2-7 | TRBV3-1/TRBV3-2 | 13 | ASSHGLGQSYEQY
NA | TRBJ2-7 | TRBV6-5 | 12 | ASSSTGTSYEQY
once | TRBJ1-2 | TRBV7-2 | 10 | ASRTGATGYT
NA | TRBJ1-5 | TRBV21-1 | 14 | ASSPRGRSGEQPQH
NA | TRBJ1-1 | TRBV18 | 14 | ASSPREEQGGTEAF
NA | TRBJ1-1 | TRBV12-3/TRBV12-4 | 11 | ASSRRVPAEAF
NA | TRBJ2-2 | TRBV7-8 | 11 | ASSFAGHGELF
NA | TRBJ2-1 | TRBV27 | 14 | ASSSGGHAAYNEQF
NA | TRBJ1-1 | TRBV19 | 13 | ASSSSGAQNTEAF
few | TRBJ2-7 | TRBV5-5 | 9 | ASSVTAEQY
NA | TRBJ2-3 | TRBV7-9 | 13 | ASSVGQGNTDTQY
NA | TRBJ1-1 | TRBV29-1 | 10 | SVEMQATEAF
NA | TRBJ2-7 | TRBV2 | 11 | ASSAPGTYEQY
NA | TRBJ1-3 | TRBV6-5 | 13 | AMDHDRDFGNTIY
once | TRBJ2-3 | TRBV3-1/TRBV3-2 | 9 | ASSVRDLVY
NA | TRBJ2-1 | TRBV4-3 | 13 | ASSQAGGPYNEQF
few | TRBJ2-2 | TRBV7-9 | 12 | ASSTGGVSGELF
NA | TRBJ2-5 | TRBV27 | 12 | ASSRAGRKETQY
NA | TRBJ2-5 | TRBV4-1 | 15 | ASSQDTSGVYQETQY
NA | TRBJ1-6 | TRBV7-8 | 15 | ASSLGRVSSYNSPLH
NA | TRBJ1-4 | TRBV10-1 | 16 | ASSERGTGAVYNEKLF
few | TRBJ1-2 | TRBV7-9 | 12 | ASSLPGQFGGYT
once | TRBJ2-2 | TRBV9 | 12 | ASSVMGGSGELF
NA | TRBJ1-2 | TRBV4-3 | 13 | ASSQDGRTGYGYT
NA | TRBJ1-3 | TRBV23-1 | 12 | ARIAGLSGNTIY
NA | TRBJ2-5 | TRBV11-2 | 13 | ASSLVPGGQETQY
NA | TRBJ1-4 | TRBV30 | 11 | AWRGTGYEKLF
NA | TRBJ1-3 | TRBV29-1 | 11 | SVEGDGGNTIY
NA | TRBJ2-7 | TRBV28 | 12 | ASSRRGRDREQY
NA | TRBJ1-2 | TRBV2 | 10 | ASSDINYGYT
NA | TRBJ1-2 | TRBV5-5 | 13 | ASSLGTGAGWGYT
NA | TRBJ2-6 | TRBV18 | 11 | ASALSEANVLT
NA | TRBJ1-6 | TRBV9 | 13 | ASSASQGAGSPLH
NA | TRBJ1-1 | TRBV5-1 | 12 | ASSLSLMNTEAF
NA | TRBJ2-5 | TRBV2 | 11 | ASLTGNQETQY
NA | TRBJ1-2 | TRBV11-2 | 15 | ASSPYMRRSPHYGYT
once | TRBJ2-3 | TRBV5-4 | 13 | ASSLGQGLKDTQY
NA | TRBJ1-1 | TRBV4-3 | 14 | ASSQSTGDVNTEAF
NA | TRBJ1-5 | TRBV9 | 13 | ASSLSAWANQPQH
NA | TRBJ1-1 | TRBV3-1/TRBV3-2 | 11 | ASRLGEGTEAF
NA | TRBJ1-2 | TRBV3-1/TRBV3-2 | 13 | ASSFNRDTGYGYT
NA | TRBJ2-3 | TRBV7-2 | 17 | ASSLRGTTPGGGQDTQY
NA | TRBJ1-1 | TRBV25-1 | 12 | ATRRSGDDTEAF
once | TRBJ1-5 | TRBV24-1 | 12 | ATLRLRVNQPQH
NA | TRBJ1-2 | TRBV7-9 | 11 | ASSSPRDSLYT
once | TRBJ1-4 | TRBV19 | 12 | ASSPRAGNEKLF
NA | TRBJ2-3 | TRBV27 | 13 | ASSLSGGPTDTQY
NA | TRBJ2-3 | TRBV4-2 | 18 | ASSQESSGGALGPTDTQY
NA | TRBJ2-5 | TRBV27 | 15 | ASSLGWGTAKQETQY
NA | TRBJ2-7 | TRBV6-1 | 12 | ASSEKGGSYEQY
NA | TRBJ1-2 | TRBV9 | 10 | ASSGDTYGYT
NA | TRBJ1-5 | TRBV6-4 | 13 | ASRDRVKGNQPQH
NA | TRBJ2-1 | TRBV27 | 12 | ASSLRGAENEQF
NA | TRBJ1-2 | TRBV19 | 14 | ASRDRLRDRAYGYT
NA | TRBJ1-1 | TRBV2 | 10 | ASSLLNTEAF